These 17 T cell receptor beta chains share one sample of origin, sequenced in a study of T cell responses to AZD1222 COVID-19 vaccine. Data came from immunoSEQ multiplex PCR; TCRdb stores just in-frame clones and leaves some out. This table has some 200,000 clones, about 89% appearing once. The sequencing here drew on peripheral blood, taken 28 days after the second AZD1222 dose. Receptor source: an adult who received the AZD1222 COVID-19 vaccine.

The gene calls are TRBV4-2 and TRBJ2-5; 9 bases are shared with TRBD2. Unmatched junction bases numbered 6, after V lost 2 bases and J lost 5 bases. The CDR3 contains 15 residues. Germline V CDR1 and CDR2: LGHNA, YNFKEQ. CDR3 region: CASSQRLAAWETQYF. The CDR3 nucleotides are TGTGCCAGCAGCCAACGACTAGCGGCATGGGAGACCCAGTACTTC.

V is TRBV3-1 (or the pseudogene TRBV3-2) and J is TRBJ2-7; D unresolved. V lost 5 bases and J 0 bases, leaving 11 bases between the germline ends. CDR1 and CDR2 (germline): LGHDT, YNNKEL (reference sequence). This CDR3 has 14 residues. The CDR3 region is CASSAWGSSYEQYF. The CDR3 nucleotides read TGTGCCAGCAGCGCATGGGGTAGCTCCTACGAGCAGTACTTC.

V is TRBV30 and J is TRBJ1-1; D unclear. Germline V gene lookup returns CDR1 GTSNPN and CDR2 SVGIG (reference sequence). The V gene lost 0 bases and the J gene lost 1 base, with 6 bases spanning the gap. CDR3 size: 13 residues. CDR3 amino acids: CAWSVWGNTEAFF. DNA of the CDR3: TGTGCCTGGAGTGTATGGGGGAACACTGAAGCTTTCTTT.

This clone was recorded only once. The DNA for the CDR3 is TGTGCCAGCAGCGTAGACAAAGGGGCGATGACCCAGTACTTC. Amino acid sequence: CASSVDKGAMTQYF. This chain connects TRBV9 to TRBJ2-5; D may be TRBD1 (5 bases). This CDR3 comprises 14 residues. Germline V lookup: CDR1 SGDLS, CDR2 YYNGEE. Trimming shortened V by 0 bases and J by 7 bases, and 13 bases separated the two germline ends.

The chain joins TRBV6-5 to TRBJ1-6; D is uncertain. V lost 2 bases, J lost 0 bases, and 8 bases lay in between. The CDR3 is 16 amino acids. Per the germline V gene, CDR1 is MNHEY and CDR2 is SVGAGI. CDR3 loop: CASSYHPSSYNSPLHF. For the CDR3, the DNA is TGTGCCAGCAGTTACCATCCCAGCTCCTATAATTCACCCCTCCACTTT.

The count of this clone is one. The chain recombines TRBV6-5 with TRBJ2-7; 7 bases are shared with TRBD1. The CDR3 covers 15 residues. Per germline, CDR1 MNHEY and CDR2 SVGAGI. The junction had 7 bases not matched to a gene; V was cut back by 5 bases and J by 0 bases. DNA for the CDR3: TGTGCCAGCAGTCACCGGGACAGACCCTCCTACGAGCAGTACTTC. Translating it yields CASSHRDRPSYEQYF.

V and J are TRBV12-5 and TRBJ2-1; a weak D match, TRBD1 (5 bases). This CDR3 region has 17 residues. The V end lost 6 bases, the J end lost 0 bases, and 18 bases lay between the germline ends. Germline loops: CDR1 LGHNT, CDR2 FRNRAP. The CDR3 nucleotides read TGTGCTAGTGGCCAGGACACATCCCCGAGCTCCTACAATGAGCAGTTCTTC. It yields the protein CASGQDTSPSSYNEQFF.

The chain links TRBV5-8 to TRBJ2-7, with 10 bases aligning to TRBD1. The V gene's germline CDR1 is SGHTS and CDR2 YDEGEE. V shed 2 bases and J 4 bases; nucleotides not matched to a gene: 6. The CDR3 extends over 15 amino acids. The CDR3 DNA reads TGTGCCAGCAGCTTCGGGACAGGGGATGTGTACGAGCAGTACTTC. Its translation is CASSFGTGDVYEQYF.

The chain recombines TRBV5-1 with TRBJ2-3, with D uncertain. The CDR3 sequence is 15 residues long. CDR1 is SGHRS, CDR2 YFSETQ, per germline. V was trimmed by 0 bases and J by 3 bases, leaving 11 bases between them. CDR3 amino acids: CASSLGDPGTDTQYF. The CDR3 DNA sequence: TGCGCCAGCAGCTTGGGAGACCCCGGGACAGATACGCAGTATTTT. The full variable domain, rest sourced from reference TRBV5-1 and TRBJ2-3, is KAGVTQTPRYLIKTRGQQVTLSCSPISGHRSVSWYQQTPGQGLQFLFEYFSETQRNKGNFPGRFSGRQFSNSRSEMNVSTLELGDSALYLCASSLGDPGTDTQYFGPGTRLTVL.

This chain uses TRBV9 with TRBJ2-3, with 8 bases matching TRBD2. After removal of 0 bases from V and 4 bases from J, the junction contained 4 bases not matched to a gene. Germline V gene data show CDR1 as SGDLS and CDR2 as YYNGEE. The CDR3 has 15 amino acids. The CDR3 protein is CASSVDGLAADTQYF. In DNA form, the CDR3 reads TGTGCCAGCAGCGTAGACGGACTAGCAGCAGATACGCAGTATTTT.

The J gene is TRBJ1-2, the V gene TRBV6-1; D gene unclear. Per the germline V gene, CDR1 is MNHNS and CDR2 is SASEGT. V was trimmed by 1 base and J by 4 bases, leaving 13 bases between them. The CDR3 is 15 amino acids. CDR3 DNA sequence: TGTGCCAGCAGTGAAGTGGCAGCCCAGGTCTATGGCTACACCTTC. Residues: CASSEVAAQVYGYTF.

This chain links TRBV10-2 with TRBJ2-5; D may be TRBD2 (6 bases). Trimming took off 4 bases at V and 5 bases at J, with 8 bases between the two ends. The CDR3 consists of 12 residues. Germline loops: CDR1 WSHSY, CDR2 SAAADI. The DNA of the CDR3 is TGCGCCAGCAGTGCGGGGGTGGAGACCCAGTACTTC. This gives the protein CASSAGVETQYF.

This chain links TRBV27 with TRBJ1-6, with TRBD1 matching 10 bases. V lost 2 bases and J lost 7; bases outside the gene matches: 8. Germline V gene data show CDR1 as MNHEY and CDR2 as SMNVEV (reference sequence). This CDR3 region has 17 residues. The DNA of the CDR3 is TGTGCCAGCAGTTTACGCCCGGGACAGGGGTGGAATTCACCCCTCCACTTT. It codes for CASSLRPGQGWNSPLHF.

The chain couples TRBV6-5 to TRBJ1-6; possible D gene TRBD1, 5 bases. This CDR3 region has 14 residues. Germline-derived CDR1 and CDR2 are MNHEY and SVGAGI. V was pared by 0 bases and J by 9 bases, with 9 bases between. For the CDR3, the DNA is TGTGCCAGCAGTTACTCGTACGGGGGTTCACCCCTCCACTTT. Translation: CASSYSYGGSPLHF.

CDR3 protein: CANQRGAGSTDTQYF. The CDR3 DNA reads as TGTGCCAACCAAAGGGGGGCGGGAAGCACAGATACGCAGTATTTT. The chain links TRBV27 to TRBJ2-3; D tentatively reads TRBD1 or TRBD2 (6 bases each). The CDR3 has 15 amino acids. Trimming took 10 bases from V and 0 from J, leaving 17 bases between them. From germline, CDR1 is MNHEY and CDR2 SMNVEV (reference sequence).

This clone was found once. The chain combines TRBV5-1 with TRBJ1-6; 9 positions match TRBD1. The CDR3 has 15 residues. V trimming: 0 bases; J trimming: 10 bases; junction bases outside the gene matches: 5. In germline, CDR1 is SGHRS, CDR2 YFSETQ. The DNA of the CDR3 is TGCGCCAGCAGCTTGGGGGGGACAGGGAACTCACCCCTCCACTTT. This encodes CASSLGGTGNSPLHF.

The chain has TRBV19 and TRBJ2-6; D is unclear. Per the germline V gene, CDR1 is LNHDA and CDR2 is SQIVND (reference sequence). CDR3 length: 16 residues. V was pared by 3 bases and J by 2 bases, with 11 bases between. CDR3: CASSIGLSAGANVLTF. The CDR3 DNA follows: TGTGCCAGTAGTATTGGCCTCTCCGCTGGGGCCAACGTCCTGACTTTC.